What follows describes a single TCR beta chain. The antigen remains undetermined. The CDR3 totals 15 residues. Per the germline V gene, CDR1 is KGHSY and CDR2 is FQNENV. Germline trimming cut 3 bases from V and 7 bases from J; bases unmatched to any gene: 6. The investigators made TCR beta cDNA from around 540 ng total RNA, using a constant-region primer. Slightly modified ARM-PCR, run as three nested multiplex PCR rounds, produced the TCR beta libraries. TRBV1-TRBV30 forward primers paired with a C-beta reverse primer drove the first two PCR rounds, around 10 cycles each. TCRdb passed the multiplex PCR reads through MiXCR, listing each CDR3 protein once. The sample holds 75,000 to 80,000 distinct CDR3 sequences, 69% seen once. Co-extracted RNA and DNA came from 20-30 mg of unsorted bulk tissue. Through surgical resection, the patients' primary liver carcinoma was treated. This record belongs to a study of tumor-infiltrating lymphocytes in primary liver carcinoma. Overall study findings and caveats: Relative to blood, tumors carried a significantly larger fraction of the repertoire in their top 250 clones (p = 0.039).

This chain connects TRBV16 to TRBJ2-1; 10 bases are a match to TRBD2. The sequence came from a man aged 40-50 years with primary liver carcinoma and hepatitis B virus infection. Sequencing was performed on tumor-adjacent normal liver tissue. CDR3 protein: CASSHLAGEGNEQFF. CDR3 DNA sequence: TGTGCCAGCAGCCACCTAGCGGGAGAGGGGAATGAGCAGTTCTTC.